One and the same sample provided the 20 T cell receptor beta chains below, sequenced in a study of Ad26.COV2.S vaccination and SARS-CoV-2 variants. Measured with immunoSEQ multiplex PCR; TCRdb has only the in-frame clones, and not every one. There are around 450,000 clones in the sample; roughly nine tenths occur only once, and around 2.5% lies in the top ten. Sample treatment: about 20 received Ad26.COV2.S at low or high dose, single or two shots; about 5 received placebo; per-sample allocation not given. Samples analyzed were those drawn on day 63 after the first vaccine or placebo injection. The input for sequencing was peripheral blood, taken in a trial of Ad26.COV2.S vaccine versus placebo. These receptor sequences come from a person aged 18-60 years who received the Ad26.COV2.S COVID-19 vaccine or a placebo.

The chain employs TRBV9 and TRBJ2-1; TRBD2 is a possible D gene (5 bases). The ends were cut back, 4 bases at V and 8 bases at J, with 16 bases in the middle. The CDR3 has 14 residues. From germline, CDR1 is SGDLS and CDR2 YYNGEE. CDR3 loop: CASSPQLVRDEQFF. CDR3 in DNA: TGTGCCAGCAGCCCCCAACTAGTACGAGATGAGCAGTTCTTC. The whole variable domain, remainder taken from reference TRBV9 and TRBJ2-1, is DSGVTQTPKHLITATGQRVTLRCSPRSGDLSVYWYQQSLDQGLQFLIQYYNGEERAKGNILERFSAQQFPDLHSELNLSSLELGDSALYFCASSPQLVRDEQFFGPGTRLTVL.

The chain combines TRBV18 with TRBJ2-4; D is perhaps TRBD1 or TRBD2 (5 bases each). V lost 3 bases, J lost 1 base, and 19 bases lay in between. This CDR3 comprises 18 residues. Germline lookup yields CDR1 KGHSH and CDR2 LQKENI. CDR3 region: CASSPLLGASRAKNIQYF. The CDR3 coding sequence is TGTGCCAGCTCACCCCTCCTCGGGGCTTCTCGGGCCAAAAACATTCAGTACTTC.

The chain carries TRBV18 and TRBJ2-2; TRBD2 matches 10 bases. This CDR3 comprises 16 residues. In germline, CDR1 is KGHSH, CDR2 LQKENI. Trimming at V came to 3 bases and at J to 5 bases, leaving 6 bases not matched to a gene. For the CDR3, the DNA is TGTGCCAGCTCACCGAGCGGGAGGGCCTCGACCGGGGAGCTGTTTTTT. It yields the protein CASSPSGRASTGELFF.

This chain uses TRBV10-3 with TRBJ1-4; 7 nucleotides align to TRBD1. Germline V gene lookup returns CDR1 ENHRY and CDR2 SYGVKD. The CDR3 is made up of 14 amino acids. J was trimmed by 2 bases and V by 4 bases; bases with no gene match: 1. The CDR3 is CAISAQGTNEKLFF. For the CDR3, the DNA is TGTGCCATCAGTGCACAGGGGACTAATGAAAAACTGTTTTTT.

The chain combines TRBV7-7 with TRBJ2-5; maybe TRBD2 (6 bases). In germline, CDR1 is SSHAT, CDR2 FNYEAQ (reference sequence). This CDR3 region has 15 residues. V was trimmed by 3 bases and J by 4 bases, leaving 15 bases between them. In DNA, the CDR3 is TGTGCCAGCAGCTTTGGAATAGGGACTTCAGAGACCCAGTACTTC. Protein sequence: CASSFGIGTSETQYF. The variable domain in full, with the rest retrieved from reference TRBV7-7 and TRBJ2-5, is GAGVSQSPRYKVTKRGQDVTLRCDPISSHATLYWYQQALGQGPEFLTYFNYEAQPDKSGLPSDRFSAERPEGSISTLTIQRTEQRDSAMYRCASSFGIGTSETQYFGPGTRLLVL.

The chain is built from TRBV9 and TRBJ1-3, with D hard to call. The CDR3 covers 12 residues. V lost 4 bases, J lost 4 bases, and 6 bases lay in between. Germline V lookup: CDR1 SGDLS, CDR2 YYNGEE. CDR3 coding DNA: TGTGCCAGCAGCTCGCGGGGAAACACCATATATTTT. Its protein product is CASSSRGNTIYF.

This chain's CDR3 is CASRYRGTNTEAFF. CDR3 nucleotides: TGTGCCAGCAGATACAGGGGGACCAACACTGAAGCTTTCTTT. The gene calls are TRBV13 and TRBJ1-1, with 8 bases fitting TRBD1. Germline CDR1 PRHDT, CDR2 FYEKMQ (reference sequence). The V gene end was trimmed by 6 bases and the J gene end by 2 bases; junction bases not matched to a gene: 5. The CDR3 covers 14 residues.

V is TRBV13 and J is TRBJ1-4; TRBD1 might be the D (6 bases). V lost 6 bases to trimming and J lost 6 bases, with 17 bases between them. There are 15 residues in the CDR3. Germline CDR1 reads PRHDT; CDR2 reads FYEKMQ (reference sequence). The CDR3 DNA is TGTGCCAGCAGTCCTAAGGACAGTCCCTATGAAAAACTGTTTTTT. Translated: CASSPKDSPYEKLFF.

The chain has TRBV5-4 and TRBJ2-1, with a tentative D call TRBD2 (5 bases). V dropped 5 bases and J dropped 5 bases, with 17 bases sitting between them. The CDR3 spans 15 residues. The germline V gene has CDR1 SGHNT and CDR2 YYREEE (reference sequence). The CDR3 loop reads CASRVSAGPHNEQFF. Here the CDR3 DNA reads TGTGCCAGCAGGGTGTCGGCGGGCCCCCACAATGAGCAGTTCTTC.

The chain uses TRBV28 and TRBJ1-1, with 7 bases that match TRBD1. This CDR3 is 14 amino acids long. The junction had 9 bases not matched to a gene; V was cut back by 4 bases and J by 7 bases. The germline V gene encodes CDR1 MDHEN and CDR2 SYDVKM. The CDR3 DNA follows: TGTGCCAGCAGTTATAACAGGGGCCGAAGTGAAGCTTTCTTT. Amino acid sequence: CASSYNRGRSEAFF.

The rearrangement uses TRBV30 and TRBJ1-2, with TRBD1 matching over 9 bases. The CDR3 runs 16 residues. The V gene end was trimmed by 4 bases and the J gene end by 3 bases; junction bases not matched to a gene: 12. The germline CDR1 and CDR2 sequences are GTSNPN and SVGIG (reference sequence). The CDR3 is CAWTKLHRTGDYGYTF. The CDR3 nucleotides are TGTGCCTGGACTAAGCTACATCGGACAGGGGACTATGGCTACACCTTC.

This chain joins TRBV7-2 and TRBJ2-1; 11 positions match TRBD2. This CDR3 has 17 residues. CDR1 and CDR2 from the germline V gene are SGHTA and FQGNSA. The junction had 6 bases not matched to a gene; V was cut back by 1 base and J by 4 bases. CDR3 sequence (DNA): TGTGCCAGCAGCTTAGATTCCCTAGCGGGGGGATACAATGAGCAGTTCTTC. It encodes CASSLDSLAGGYNEQFF.

The J gene is TRBJ1-1, the V gene TRBV5-1; D not resolved. Trimming removed 1 base at V and 3 bases at J, with 16 bases between. The germline gives CDR1 SGHRS, CDR2 YFSETQ. CDR3 length: 16 amino acids. The CDR3 sequence is CASSLLGSHGDTEAFF. The CDR3 DNA is TGCGCCAGCAGCTTGTTGGGGTCCCATGGGGACACTGAAGCTTTCTTT.

The gene calls are TRBV6-2 or TRBV6-3 and TRBJ1-1; 10 nucleotides agree with TRBD1. CDR1 is MNHEY, CDR2 SVGEGT, per germline. Losses at the gene ends were 2 bases for V and 4 bases for J; bases not matched to a gene: 7. The CDR3 has 16 residues. DNA for the CDR3: TGTGCCAGCAGTTACCCGCCGGGACAGGGGTTCACTGAAGCTTTCTTT. Translated, it gives CASSYPPGQGFTEAFF.

This chain connects TRBV5-6 to TRBJ2-7; 8 bases match TRBD2. The trim removed 4 bases at V and 7 bases at J, leaving 7 bases unmatched. CDR1 is SGHDT and CDR2 is YYEEEE in the germline V gene. This CDR3 has 13 amino acids. In DNA form, the CDR3 reads TGTGCCAGCAGCAACGGGCGGGAGGATGAGCAGTACTTC. This gives the protein CASSNGREDEQYF. Supplemented by reference TRBV5-6 and TRBJ2-7, the full variable domain reads DAGVTQSPTHLIKTRGQQVTLRCSPKSGHDTVSWYQQALGQGPQFIFQYYEEEERQRGNFPDRFSGHQFPNYSSELNVNALLLGDSALYLCASSNGREDEQYFGPGTRLTVT.

The chain recombines TRBV5-1 with TRBJ2-2, with 10 bases matching TRBD2. This CDR3 has 15 amino acids. Per the germline V gene, CDR1 is SGHRS and CDR2 is YFSETQ. V shed 1 base and J 4 bases; nucleotides not matched to a gene: 1. The CDR3: CASSLLAGATGELFF. The CDR3 bases are TGCGCCAGCAGCTTGCTAGCGGGGGCCACCGGGGAGCTGTTTTTT. The variable domain in full, completed from reference TRBV5-1 and TRBJ2-2, reads KAGVTQTPRYLIKTRGQQVTLSCSPISGHRSVSWYQQTPGQGLQFLFEYFSETQRNKGNFPGRFSGRQFSNSRSEMNVSTLELGDSALYLCASSLLAGATGELFFGEGSRLTVL.

The chain uses TRBV6-2 or TRBV6-3 and TRBJ1-2, with a weak D call TRBD1 (5 bases). The V gene's germline CDR1 is MNHEY and CDR2 SVGEGT. V dropped 3 bases and J dropped 8 bases, with 13 bases sitting between them. The CDR3 has 13 amino acids. CDR3 nucleotide sequence: TGTGCCAGCAGTTATTCAGGGACCCAGGGCTACACCTTC. This gives the protein CASSYSGTQGYTF.

This rearrangement joins TRBV5-1 to TRBJ2-1, with no clear D. Trimming shortened V by 0 bases and J by 2 bases, and 3 bases separated the two germline ends. The CDR3 has 13 residues. Germline lookup yields CDR1 SGHRS and CDR2 YFSETQ. Here the CDR3 reads CASSLVTYNEQFF. CDR3 DNA sequence: TGCGCCAGCAGCTTGGTAACCTACAATGAGCAGTTCTTC.

V and J are TRBV7-9 and TRBJ2-5, with D possibly called TRBD1 or TRBD2 (7 bases each). The CDR3 is 16 residues long. Germline CDR1 is SEHNR and CDR2 is FQNEAQ (reference sequence). V gave up 3 bases and J gave up 5 bases, with 19 bases separating them. The CDR3 loop reads CASSFFPSGGAETQYF. CDR3 nucleotides: TGTGCCAGCAGCTTCTTCCCCTCAGGGGGGGCTGAGACCCAGTACTTC.

The chain couples TRBV11-3 to TRBJ1-2; D is perhaps TRBD1 (5 bases). Looked up from germline, CDR1 is SGHNT and CDR2 is YENEEA. This CDR3 has 12 amino acids. V lost 5 bases and J 6 bases, leaving 10 bases between the germline ends. Here the CDR3 DNA reads TGTGCCAGCAGCGATGGAGGGGATGGCTACACCTTC. This sequence encodes CASSDGGDGYTF.